This is a list of T cell receptor beta chains from one sample in a study of blood T cell repertoires in COVID-19. Some clones are missing from TCRdb's copy, which holds only in-frame ones; the method was immunoSEQ multiplex PCR. The sample contains 150,000 to 200,000 clones, 65% to 90% of which appear only once. Sequenced sample: peripheral blood. These receptor sequences come from a man aged 60 to 69 with acute or convalescent COVID-19. Both conserved end residues are part of each CDR3. Fields, in order: V gene, J gene, CDR3 protein.

V: TRBV12-3/TRBV12-4
J: TRBJ2-1
CDR3: CASSSPTQHRFF

V: TRBV7-3
J: TRBJ1-2
CDR3: CASSQWGGNGYTF

V: TRBV7-2
J: TRBJ2-6
CDR3: CASSLGGTVLSGANVLTF

V: TRBV5-5
J: TRBJ2-3
CDR3: CASSSRGTGTDTQYF

V: TRBV27
J: TRBJ2-7
CDR3: CASSFGQTAYEQYF

V: TRBV5-8
J: TRBJ1-5
CDR3: CASSVDRGLGPQHF

V: TRBV5-1
J: TRBJ2-4
CDR3: CASSPSGSLQNIQYF

V: TRBV11-1
J: TRBJ2-3
CDR3: CASSLGSTPGTDTQYF

V: TRBV19
J: TRBJ2-1
CDR3: CASSVSGSSYNEQFF

V: TRBV28
J: TRBJ1-5
CDR3: CASSSRGPGLWSNQPQHF

V: TRBV28
J: TRBJ1-1
CDR3: CASSEPAGVNTEAFF

V: TRBV30
J: TRBJ1-5
CDR3: CAWNLRGQPNQPQHF

V: TRBV6-5
J: TRBJ2-2
CDR3: CASTFATPGELFF

V: TRBV6-6
J: TRBJ1-4
CDR3: CASRGQGSEKLFF

V: TRBV21-1
J: TRBJ2-1
CDR3: CASSKGWREGWYNEQFF

V: TRBV29-1
J: TRBJ2-7
CDR3: CSVGHRSYEQYF

V: TRBV3-1/TRBV3-2
J: TRBJ2-5
CDR3: CASSPRRLPETQYF

V: TRBV6-6
J: TRBJ2-2
CDR3: CASSYPGTADGELFF

V: TRBV30
J: TRBJ2-7
CDR3: CAWSMTLRDYEQYF

V: TRBV6-5
J: TRBJ2-1
CDR3: CASRRIAGVANEQFF

V: TRBV25-1
J: TRBJ2-1
CDR3: CASSALSGVGNEQFF

V: TRBV24-1
J: TRBJ1-5
CDR3: CATSDPGQASNQPQHF

V: TRBV27
J: TRBJ1-1
CDR3: CASSARQGSTEAFF

V: TRBV13
J: TRBJ1-3
CDR3: CASSLLGQGSNTIYF

V: TRBV3-1/TRBV3-2
J: TRBJ1-3
CDR3: CATTDMNGNTIYF

V: TRBV10-3
J: TRBJ2-7
CDR3: CAISEGASGRRYEQYF

V: TRBV10-1
J: TRBJ2-1
CDR3: CASSSTGGSSYNEQFF

V: TRBV7-9
J: TRBJ2-7
CDR3: CASSFTERGEQYF

V: TRBV28
J: TRBJ1-6
CDR3: CASSLGTVNSPLHF

V: TRBV28
J: TRBJ2-2
CDR3: CASSLGRTAINTGELFF

V: TRBV6-5
J: TRBJ1-1
CDR3: CASISGWARGTEAFF

V: TRBV27
J: TRBJ2-2
CDR3: CASSLTGGTGELFF

V: TRBV9
J: TRBJ2-2
CDR3: CASPSLGARDTGELFF

V: TRBV7-3
J: TRBJ2-7
CDR3: CASSAAGGDEQYF

V: TRBV7-2
J: TRBJ2-1
CDR3: CASSRNIYNEQFF

V: TRBV11-2
J: TRBJ1-2
CDR3: CASSFGTVGYGYTF

V: TRBV2
J: TRBJ1-2
CDR3: CASSAGGANYGYTF

V: TRBV20-1
J: TRBJ1-2
CDR3: CSARPRGYTF

V: TRBV28
J: TRBJ2-7
CDR3: CASSRGGISYEQYF

V: TRBV27
J: TRBJ1-1
CDR3: CASSNRGSGAFF

V: TRBV5-1
J: TRBJ2-5
CDR3: CASSGGLAGGETQYF

V: TRBV5-1
J: TRBJ2-2
CDR3: CASSLTPGTGTRTGELFF

V: TRBV5-4
J: TRBJ2-7
CDR3: CASRLSGTGSYEQYF

V: TRBV10-2
J: TRBJ2-2
CDR3: CASSEPAGVMFF

V: TRBV5-1
J: TRBJ1-3
CDR3: CASSLPGQGAAVGNTIYF

V: TRBV6-4
J: TRBJ1-2
CDR3: CASKLLAGTTEGGYTF

V: TRBV5-1
J: TRBJ1-5
CDR3: CASSPPRDRGHSNQPQHF